Below are 9 T cell receptor beta chains sequenced from a single sample in a study of T cell responses to AZD1222 COVID-19 vaccine. Clones were read by immunoSEQ multiplex PCR, and TCRdb kept only the in-frame ones, dropping some. The repertoire includes approximately 190,000 clones, over 85% of them detected once, and less than 4% sits in the top ten. This material consisted of peripheral blood, taken 28 days after the second dose of the MenACWY control vaccine. The receptors derive from an adult who received the MenACWY meningococcal vaccine as a control.

The V and J genes are TRBV6-2 or TRBV6-3 and TRBJ1-6, with D uncertain. The length of the CDR3 is 17 residues. Trimming shortened V by 2 bases and J by 0 bases, and 11 bases separated the two germline ends. Germline values: CDR1 MNHEY, CDR2 SVGEGT. This CDR3 is CASSYVFLSSYNSPLHF. The CDR3 DNA reads as TGTGCCAGCAGTTACGTTTTCCTGAGCTCCTATAATTCACCCCTCCACTTT.

The rearrangement uses TRBV2 and TRBJ2-1, with 7 nucleotides matching TRBD2. J lost 2 bases, V lost 1 base, and 2 bases had no gene match. CDR3 length: 15 amino acids. Germline values: CDR1 SNHLY, CDR2 FYNNEI. The CDR3, as DNA: TGTGCCAGCAGTGAAGAGCGGGACCCCTACAATGAGCAGTTCTTC. Translated: CASSEERDPYNEQFF.

The V call is TRBV19, the J call TRBJ2-5, with D tentatively TRBD1 (6 bases). This CDR3 has 14 residues. Germline V CDR1 and CDR2: LNHDA, SQIVND (reference sequence). The germline V and J ends were trimmed by 7 bases and 1 base, with 13 bases remaining between them. The DNA for the CDR3 is TGTGCCAGTACCTTTGACAGGACCCAAGAGACCCAGTACTTC. Its protein is CASTFDRTQETQYF.

The V call is TRBV12-3 or TRBV12-4, the J call TRBJ1-2; a weak D match, TRBD1 (5 bases). CDR3 length equals 13 residues. Trimming cost V 6 bases and J 7 bases, with 15 bases left between them. The CDR3 DNA follows: TGTGCCAGCAGGGTATCGGGGGGTGGTGGCTACACCTTC. Translating gives CASRVSGGGGYTF.

The chain joins TRBV27 to TRBJ1-2, with 8 bases lining up with TRBD1. The length of the CDR3 is 14 residues. Per the germline V gene, CDR1 is MNHEY and CDR2 is SMNVEV (reference sequence). V lost 6 bases, J lost 7 bases, and 10 bases stayed unmatched. The CDR3 coding sequence is TGTGCCAGCAGGAATATCGGGACAGGTTTTGGCTACACCTTC. Translated, it gives CASRNIGTGFGYTF.

This chain connects TRBV28 to TRBJ1-4, with D possibly matching TRBD1 (5 bases). The germline CDR1 and CDR2 sequences are MDHEN and SYDVKM. Trimming removed 5 bases from V and 8 bases from J, with 15 bases in between. The CDR3 runs to 14 residues. CDR3 bases: TGTGCCAGCAGTACAGGCCCCGGGGGGGAAAAACTGTTTTTT. Translated, it gives CASSTGPGGEKLFF.

The genes are TRBV5-1 and TRBJ1-6; 7 bases line up with TRBD1. After removal of 5 bases from V and 8 bases from J, the junction contained 10 bases not matched to a gene. Germline lookup yields CDR1 SGHRS and CDR2 YFSETQ. This CDR3 comprises 15 residues. CDR3 bases: TGCGCCAGCAGTCCGACAGGGAATGAGCATTCACCCCTCCACTTT. Translated: CASSPTGNEHSPLHF.

The rearrangement uses TRBV7-9 and TRBJ1-1; TRBD1 agrees at 8 bases. The CDR3 is 14 amino acids. Germline V gene lookup returns CDR1 SEHNR and CDR2 FQNEAQ (reference sequence). V was clipped by 7 bases and J by 1 base; unmatched bases: 5. The CDR3 DNA reads TGTGCCAGCACCTGGACAGGGACGAACACTGAAGCTTTCTTT. It translates to CASTWTGTNTEAFF.

The chain links TRBV29-1 to TRBJ2-7; 10 nucleotides agree with TRBD2. Germline V gene lookup returns CDR1 SQVTM and CDR2 ANQGSEA. The CDR3 is made up of 13 amino acids. With 6 bases clipped from V and 0 bases from J, the junction kept 2 bases outside the gene matches. The CDR3 sequence: CSVGTSASYEQYF. CDR3 nucleotide sequence: TGCAGCGTAGGGACTAGCGCCTCCTACGAGCAGTACTTC.